Presented here are 20 T cell receptor beta chains from one specimen sequenced in a study of cytomegalovirus exposure and HLA in healthy donors. With 60 Vbeta and 13 Jbeta primers, the PCR was carried out. Assay: immunoSEQ multiplex PCR; the TCRdb copy retains only in-frame clones and omits some. The table shows about 180,000 clones, with approximately 84% occurring only once. Sequenced material: PBMCs. The source of these receptors is a man aged 18 to 30 in good health and CMV-seronegative.

The V gene is TRBV28, the J gene TRBJ1-2; 7 bases fit TRBD1. With 7 bases clipped from V and 4 bases from J, the junction kept 9 bases outside the gene matches. Germline V gives CDR1 MDHEN, CDR2 SYDVKM. There are 14 residues in the CDR3. CDR3 nucleotides: TGTGCCAGCATCCAGGGGGGCGACACCTATGGCTACACCTTC. Amino acids: CASIQGGDTYGYTF.

This chain links TRBV4-1 with TRBJ2-7; a weak D match, TRBD1 (6 bases). This CDR3 comprises 12 residues. Germline lookup yields CDR1 MGHRA and CDR2 YSYEKL. The V end was cut by 8 bases, the J end by 5 bases, with 13 bases between. CDR3 protein: CASGGLDHEQYF. The DNA of the CDR3 is TGCGCCAGCGGGGGCCTGGACCACGAGCAGTACTTC.

J is TRBJ1-2 and V is TRBV6-1, with 10 bases aligning to TRBD1. The V and J ends lost 6 bases and 4 bases, in that order; junction bases with no gene match: 5. The CDR3 loop spans 14 amino acids. The germline gives CDR1 MNHNS, CDR2 SASEGT. CDR3 sequence reads: CASSVGQGVYGYTF. The CDR3 DNA follows: TGTGCCAGCAGCGTCGGACAGGGGGTCTATGGCTACACCTTC.

This clone came up once. The J gene is TRBJ2-7, the V gene TRBV7-9; 8 nucleotides align to TRBD2. V lost 5 bases, J lost 3 bases, and 9 bases stayed unmatched. The CDR3 extends over 15 amino acids. In germline, CDR1 is SEHNR, CDR2 FQNEAQ (reference sequence). The CDR3 DNA reads as TGTGCCAGCAGCACCCGGGAGGGTGGGTTCTACGAGCAGTACTTC. This encodes CASSTREGGFYEQYF.

This CDR3 is CASKKGGREGPQHF. The CDR3 DNA reads TGTGCCAGCAAAAAAGGCGGACGAGAGGGGCCCCAGCATTTT. This rearrangement joins TRBV27 to TRBJ1-5; unclear D gene. Looked up from germline, CDR1 is MNHEY and CDR2 is SMNVEV (reference sequence). V gave up 7 bases and J gave up 9 bases, with 19 bases separating them. The CDR3 contains 14 residues.

V is TRBV5-4 and J is TRBJ2-5; possible D gene TRBD2, 6 bases. The end of the DNA is better explained by TRBJ2-7, so the J call may be wrong. Germline V gives CDR1 SGHNT, CDR2 YYREEE (reference sequence). The CDR3 covers 17 residues. CDR3 sequence (DNA): TGTGCCAGCAGCCTGGACCCGACGGGGAGGAGTCGTTACGAGCAGTACTTC. Residues: CASSLDPTGRSRYEQYF.

In DNA form, the CDR3 reads TGTGCCTGGAGGGCCCCCCGGCAGGGCGAATATGGCTACACCTTC. This encodes CAWRAPRQGEYGYTF. This chain joins TRBV30 and TRBJ1-2, with D possibly TRBD1 on 5 matching bases. Germline CDR1 reads GTSNPN; CDR2 reads SVGIG (reference sequence). The CDR3 runs 15 residues. Deletions cut 3 bases from V and 5 bases from J, with 19 bases between.

This clone was detected only once. In DNA, the CDR3 is TGTGCCAGCAGCAAGTTTACTATAGGGGCTTCCTCTGGAAACACCATATATTTT. Its protein product is CASSKFTIGASSGNTIYF. V gene TRBV21-1 combines with J gene TRBJ1-3; TRBD1, the D gene given by the table, was not confirmed from the DNA. TRBV21-1 is a listed pseudogene. This CDR3 is built from 18 residues.

This clone was observed once. V usage is TRBV2 and J usage is TRBJ2-3; D remains unclear. The CDR3 is 13 amino acids. Deletions cut 6 bases from V and 2 bases from J, with 9 bases between. CDR1 SNHLY and CDR2 FYNNEI come from the germline V gene. CDR3 sequence: CASRSQNTDTQYF. CDR3 in DNA: TGTGCCAGCAGGTCGCAGAACACAGATACGCAGTATTTT.

This clone was seen just once. The rearrangement links TRBV4-3 to TRBJ2-3, with 7 bases lining up with TRBD2. CDR3 size: 15 residues. CDR1 and CDR2 (germline): LGHNA, YSLEER. With 6 bases clipped from V and 1 base from J, the junction kept 7 bases outside the gene matches. In DNA form, the CDR3 reads TGCGCCAGCAGAAGCGGGGAGAGGGGCACAGATACGCAGTATTTT. It codes for CASRSGERGTDTQYF.

The rearrangement links TRBV6-1 to TRBJ1-3; unclear D gene. Germline V gives CDR1 MNHNS, CDR2 SASEGT. The CDR3 covers 16 residues. Trimming took off 4 bases at V and 0 bases at J, with 13 bases between the two ends. The CDR3, as DNA: TGTGCCAGCAGTGGGTTGACGGGAATCTCTGGAAACACCATATATTTT. Translating it yields CASSGLTGISGNTIYF.

This clone was counted only a few times. This chain links TRBV5-4 with TRBJ1-3; D remains unclear. Trimming shortened V by 2 bases and J by 2 bases, and 8 bases separated the two germline ends. Germline assignment: CDR1 SGHNT and CDR2 YYREEE (reference sequence). The CDR3 length is 14 residues. This CDR3 reads CASSFPGAGNTIYF. Here the CDR3 DNA reads TGTGCCAGCAGCTTTCCGGGTGCTGGAAACACCATATATTTT.

The chain employs TRBV4-2 and TRBJ2-2, with 8 bases lining up with TRBD1. The J segment lost 4 bases and the V segment lost 4 bases, leaving 8 bases of the junction unmatched. CDR3 length: 16 amino acids. The germline gives CDR1 LGHNA, CDR2 YNFKEQ. This chain's CDR3 is CASSPRTGHATGELFF. Written as DNA, the CDR3 is TGTGCCAGCAGCCCCAGGACAGGGCACGCCACCGGGGAGCTGTTTTTT.

This clone came up a few times. This chain links TRBV6-5 with TRBJ2-7, with a tentative D call TRBD1 (6 bases). The CDR3 spans 14 residues. Germline CDR1 is MNHEY and CDR2 is SVGAGI. With 4 bases removed from V and 4 bases from J, the gap between germline ends came to 14 bases. This CDR3 is CASSSGTRPYEQYF. CDR3 nucleotide sequence: TGTGCCAGCAGTTCCGGGACACGGCCTTACGAGCAGTACTTC.

This clone showed up just once. The J gene is TRBJ1-1, the V gene TRBV9; no definite D call. With 0 bases removed from V and 6 bases from J, the gap between germline ends came to 12 bases. This CDR3 region has 14 residues. The V gene's germline CDR1 is SGDLS and CDR2 YYNGEE. CDR3 in amino acids: CASSVVERAAEAFF. The CDR3 DNA sequence: TGTGCCAGCAGCGTAGTGGAGAGGGCTGCTGAAGCTTTCTTT.

The CDR3 bases are TGTGCCAGTAGAGCCGTGACTAGGCACTACAATGAGCAGTTCTTC. This codes for CASRAVTRHYNEQFF. The gene calls are TRBV19 and TRBJ2-1; the D gene is possibly TRBD2 (6 bases). Germline loops: CDR1 LNHDA, CDR2 SQIVND (reference sequence). The CDR3 has 15 residues. The V end was cut by 6 bases, the J end by 3 bases, with 15 bases between.

The chain carries TRBV7-9 and TRBJ2-7; D ambiguous. The CDR3 contains 12 residues. Looked up from germline, CDR1 is SEHNR and CDR2 is FQNEAQ (reference sequence). V lost 5 bases and J 6 bases, leaving 11 bases between the germline ends. CDR3 coding DNA: TGTGCCAGCAGCCCAGCTTCGGGCGAGCAGTACTTC. Translated: CASSPASGEQYF.

This clone came up once. V gene TRBV10-3 combines with J gene TRBJ2-7, with D tentatively TRBD1 (5 bases). V was clipped by 3 bases and J by 4 bases, with 7 bases between them. The length of the CDR3 is 12 residues. The germline CDR1 and CDR2 sequences are ENHRY and SYGVKD. CDR3 nucleotides: TGTGCCATCAGTGACGACAGATACGAGCAGTACTTC. This translates into CAISDDRYEQYF.

V usage is TRBV19 and J usage is TRBJ2-3, with 7 bases that match TRBD2. This CDR3 is 15 amino acids long. Germline-derived CDR1 and CDR2 are LNHDA and SQIVND (reference sequence). The V gene end was trimmed by 5 bases and the J gene end by 5 bases; junction bases not matched to a gene: 10. The CDR3 here is CASSAAGLRIDTQYF. The CDR3, as DNA: TGTGCCAGTAGTGCGGCGGGACTAAGGATAGATACGCAGTATTTT.

The V and J genes are TRBV10-3 and TRBJ2-2; 9 nucleotides match TRBD2. Germline CDR1 ENHRY, CDR2 SYGVKD. After removal of 0 bases from V and 5 bases from J, the junction contained 7 bases not matched to a gene. The CDR3 is 17 residues long. The CDR3 reads CAISESYRGLATGELFF. For the CDR3, the DNA is TGTGCCATCAGTGAGTCGTACCGGGGACTAGCTACCGGGGAGCTGTTTTTT.